These 5 T cell receptor beta chains share one sample of origin, sequenced in a study of cytomegalovirus exposure and HLA in healthy donors. Use of 60 Vbeta and 13 Jbeta primers characterized the PCR. Assay: immunoSEQ multiplex PCR; the TCRdb copy retains only in-frame clones and omits some. The sample lists about 200,000 clones; around nine tenths were seen once. The sample was PBMCs. These receptor sequences come from a woman aged 18-29 years in good health and CMV-seronegative.

The V and J genes are TRBV11-3 and TRBJ2-7; 11 bases map to TRBD1. Germline V lookup: CDR1 SGHNT, CDR2 YENEEA. J was trimmed by 5 bases and V by 3 bases; bases with no gene match: 3. This CDR3 contains 14 residues. The DNA for the CDR3 is TGTGCCAGCAGCTTGGACAGGGGGCTAAACGAGCAGTACTTC. It yields the protein CASSLDRGLNEQYF.

Comments on this clone: The sample has other DNA sequences that encode this CDR3 too. The V and J genes are TRBV18 and TRBJ2-3; TRBD2 agrees at 7 bases. This CDR3 has 15 amino acids. CDR1 KGHSH and CDR2 LQKENI come from the germline V gene. Germline trimming cut 0 bases from V and 1 base from J; bases unmatched to any gene: 1. CDR3 sequence (DNA): TGTGCCAGCTCACCACCCGCGGGGGGCACAGATACGCAGTATTTT. Translating it yields CASSPPAGGTDTQYF.

The chain is built from TRBV29-1 and TRBJ1-3; no clear D. Germline V lookup: CDR1 SQVTM, CDR2 ANQGSEA. Trimming removed 6 bases from V and 0 bases from J, with 3 bases in between. This CDR3 region has 11 residues. CDR3 loop: CSVLSGNTIYF. Here the CDR3 DNA reads TGCAGCGTCCTCTCTGGAAACACCATATATTTT.

This CDR3 reads CSVRRGDTEAFF. As DNA, the CDR3 is TGCAGCGTTAGGAGGGGTGATACTGAAGCTTTCTTT. The chain links TRBV29-1 to TRBJ1-1; TRBD1 is a possible D gene (5 bases). Germline values: CDR1 SQVTM, CDR2 ANQGSEA. The CDR3 is 12 residues long. V gave up 5 bases and J gave up 5 bases, with 12 bases separating them.

The chain has TRBV11-1 and TRBJ2-1; 8 bases are a match to TRBD2. Germline trimming cut 5 bases from V and 7 bases from J; bases unmatched to any gene: 13. The CDR3 loop spans 16 amino acids. The germline gives CDR1 SGHAT, CDR2 FQDESV (reference sequence). The CDR3 sequence: CASSLPGLARANEQFF. The DNA of the CDR3 is TGTGCCAGCAGCCTACCCGGACTAGCCCGGGCTAATGAGCAGTTCTTC.